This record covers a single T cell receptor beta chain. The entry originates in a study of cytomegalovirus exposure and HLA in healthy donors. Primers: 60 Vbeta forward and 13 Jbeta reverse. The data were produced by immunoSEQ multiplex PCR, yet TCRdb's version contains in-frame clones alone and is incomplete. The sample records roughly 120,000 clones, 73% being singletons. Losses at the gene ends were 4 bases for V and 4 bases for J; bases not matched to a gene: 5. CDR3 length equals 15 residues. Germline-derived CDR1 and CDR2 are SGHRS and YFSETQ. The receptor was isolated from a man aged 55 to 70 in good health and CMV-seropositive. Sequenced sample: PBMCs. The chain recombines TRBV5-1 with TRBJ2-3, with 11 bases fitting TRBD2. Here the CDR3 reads CASSQTSGVPDTQYF. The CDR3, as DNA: TGCGCCAGCAGCCAGACTAGCGGGGTACCAGATACGCAGTATTTT.